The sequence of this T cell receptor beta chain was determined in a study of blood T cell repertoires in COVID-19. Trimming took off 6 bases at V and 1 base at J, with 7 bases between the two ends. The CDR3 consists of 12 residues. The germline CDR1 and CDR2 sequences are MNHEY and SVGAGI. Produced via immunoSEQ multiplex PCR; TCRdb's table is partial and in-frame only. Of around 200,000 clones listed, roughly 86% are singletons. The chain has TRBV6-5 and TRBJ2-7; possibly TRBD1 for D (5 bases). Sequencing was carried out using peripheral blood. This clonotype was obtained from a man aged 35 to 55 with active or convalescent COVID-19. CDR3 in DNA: TGTGCCAGCAGGCAGGGTTCCTACGAGCAGTACTTC. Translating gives CASRQGSYEQYF.